This note documents a single T cell receptor (beta chain) sequence. In germline, CDR1 is SGHDT, CDR2 YYEEEE. Germline trimming cut 4 bases from V and 3 bases from J; bases unmatched to any gene: 6. The CDR3 spans 14 residues. No patient had autoimmune disease or received systemic immunosuppression. These data belong to a study of OX40 agonist ivuxolimab in advanced cancers. In the study overall: With a range of roughly 20 to 85, age averaged approximately 55 years, and more than 75% were male.

Repertoires were generated with immunoSEQ multiplex PCR, while TCRdb's copy carries only in-frame clones and drops some. Of approximately 58,000 clones in the sample, roughly 85% were seen once. Sequenced material: CD4+ or CD8+ T cells sorted from blood, taken in a trial of the OX40 agonist ivuxolimab. The genes are TRBV5-6 and TRBJ1-1; 7 bases agree with TRBD1. The TCR comes from an adult with an advanced solid tumor such as melanoma, head and neck, liver or kidney cancer. The chain's CDR3 is CASSQWTGDTEAFF. CDR3 DNA sequence: TGTGCCAGCAGCCAATGGACAGGAGACACTGAAGCTTTCTTT.